A single sample is the source of the 22 T cell receptor beta chains below, sequenced in a study of T cell changes during pregnancy in multiple sclerosis. Some clones are missing from TCRdb's copy, which holds only in-frame ones; the method was immunoSEQ multiplex PCR. The top ten clones hold about 2.7% of a sample with around 60,000 clones, about 92% of them seen once. The sequenced sample was peripheral blood, obtained in the second trimester of pregnancy. All receptors derive from a female donor in good health, enrolled as a control in a pregnancy study.

This sequence joins TRBV28 and TRBJ2-3; 11 positions match TRBD2. The CDR3 extends over 15 amino acids. V lost 6 bases, J lost 2 bases, and 4 bases stayed unmatched. CDR1 MDHEN and CDR2 SYDVKM come from the germline V gene. The DNA of the CDR3 is TGTGCCAGCAGAAGACTAGCGGGATTCACAGATACGCAGTATTTT. Protein product: CASRRLAGFTDTQYF.

The rearrangement links TRBV15 to TRBJ2-1; no clear D. This CDR3 contains 14 residues. CDR1 and CDR2 from the germline V gene are LNHNV and YYDKDF (reference sequence). V gave up 0 bases and J gave up 4 bases, with 7 bases separating them. The CDR3 reads CATSRDQQYNEQFF. DNA of the CDR3: TGTGCCACCAGCAGAGATCAACAGTACAATGAGCAGTTCTTC.

The genes are TRBV7-2 and TRBJ2-7, with 7 positions matching TRBD1. The ends lost 4 bases at V and 4 bases at J; junction bases unmatched: 7. The CDR3 runs to 14 residues. Germline lookup yields CDR1 SGHTA and CDR2 FQGNSA. The CDR3 sequence: CASSSHRTGYEQYF. CDR3 DNA sequence: TGTGCCAGCAGCTCCCACCGGACAGGTTACGAGCAGTACTTC.

This clone was picked up one time. The J gene is TRBJ2-2, the V gene TRBV5-1, with a possible D match to TRBD1 (7 bases). The CDR3 spans 15 residues. Trimming shortened V by 3 bases and J by 7 bases, and 16 bases separated the two germline ends. Germline V CDR1 and CDR2: SGHRS, YFSETQ. CDR3 sequence: CASSWGATGDGELFF. CDR3 coding DNA: TGCGCCAGCAGCTGGGGGGCTACAGGGGACGGGGAGCTGTTTTTT. The whole variable domain, filled in from reference TRBV5-1 and TRBJ2-2, reads KAGVTQTPRYLIKTRGQQVTLSCSPISGHRSVSWYQQTPGQGLQFLFEYFSETQRNKGNFPGRFSGRQFSNSRSEMNVSTLELGDSALYLCASSWGATGDGELFFGEGSRLTVL.

V gene TRBV28 combines with J gene TRBJ1-2, with D possibly TRBD1 on 6 matching bases. With 6 bases removed from V and 3 bases from J, the gap between germline ends came to 11 bases. The CDR3 is made up of 13 amino acids. Germline CDR1 MDHEN, CDR2 SYDVKM. In DNA form, the CDR3 reads TGTGCCAGCAGCTTACAGGGATACTATGGCTACACCTTC. Residues: CASSLQGYYGYTF.

The sample holds a few counts of this clone. The chain uses TRBV7-2 and TRBJ2-7, with 16 bases fitting TRBD2. Germline CDR1 and CDR2: SGHTA and FQGNSA. V trimming: 7 bases; J trimming: 5 bases; junction bases outside the gene matches: 11. This CDR3 is 17 amino acids long. The CDR3 is CASTVGGLAGGPDEQYF. The CDR3 nucleotides read TGTGCCAGCACTGTAGGGGGACTAGCGGGAGGGCCCGACGAGCAGTACTTC.

This clone has only a few counts. The chain employs TRBV5-4 and TRBJ1-1; D call uncertain. The germline CDR1 and CDR2 sequences are SGHNT and YYREEE (reference sequence). The CDR3 covers 12 residues. The ends were cut back, 2 bases at V and 5 bases at J, with 7 bases in the middle. For the CDR3, the DNA is TGTGCCAGCAGCTTATGGCCGACTGAAGCTTTCTTT. Translating it yields CASSLWPTEAFF.

This clone has only a few counts. CDR3 residues: CASSKDTFNEAFF. The DNA for the CDR3 is TGTGCCAGCAGCAAGGACACCTTTAATGAAGCTTTCTTT. The chain recombines TRBV7-3 with TRBJ1-1; D possibly corresponds to TRBD1 (5 bases). The CDR3 is 13 amino acids. Trimming cost V 5 bases and J 7 bases, with 14 bases left between them. Germline V gives CDR1 SGHTA, CDR2 FQGTGA. The full variable domain, completed using reference TRBV7-3 and TRBJ1-1, is GAGVSQTPSNKVTEKGKYVELRCDPISGHTALYWYRQSLGQGPEFLIYFQGTGAADDSGLPNDRFFAVRPEGSVSTLKIQRTERGDSAVYLCASSKDTFNEAFFGQGTRLTVV.

This clone came up once. The CDR3: CASSVTDRVGQAFF. CDR3 in DNA: TGTGCCAGCAGCGTTACTGACAGGGTCGGGCAAGCTTTCTTT. The chain uses TRBV9 and TRBJ1-1; the match to TRBD1 covers 7 bases. Unmatched junction bases numbered 10, after V lost 2 bases and J lost 9 bases. Germline-derived CDR1 and CDR2 are SGDLS and YYNGEE. The CDR3 contains 14 residues.

J is TRBJ1-4 and V is TRBV19; 7 bases match TRBD1. V was clipped by 6 bases and J by 1 base; unmatched bases: 11. The CDR3 extends over 17 amino acids. Germline V gene lookup returns CDR1 LNHDA and CDR2 SQIVND (reference sequence). In DNA, the CDR3 is TGTGCCAGTAGCGCGGCGGGGACAGATCGAACTAATGAAAAACTGTTTTTT. Residues: CASSAAGTDRTNEKLFF.

The J gene is TRBJ1-2, the V gene TRBV28; D gene ambiguous. Germline CDR1 MDHEN, CDR2 SYDVKM. The CDR3 is made up of 13 amino acids. Trimming left V 6 bases short and J 4 bases short, with 12 bases between. CDR3 bases: TGTGCCAGCAGCCCTACTCTCCTCTATGGCTACACCTTC. As protein: CASSPTLLYGYTF.

The chain links TRBV9 to TRBJ2-7; 9 bases align to TRBD2. The CDR3 sequence is 15 residues long. Germline-derived CDR1 and CDR2 are SGDLS and YYNGEE. The V gene end was trimmed by 3 bases and the J gene end by 3 bases; junction bases not matched to a gene: 7. CDR3 amino acids: CASSASGTSFYEQYF. For the CDR3, the DNA is TGTGCCAGCAGCGCGTCCGGGACTAGCTTCTACGAGCAGTACTTC.

This clone has only one observation. V is TRBV28 and J is TRBJ1-1, with 10 positions matching TRBD1. V was clipped by 6 bases and J by 6 bases; unmatched bases: 16. Germline V gene lookup returns CDR1 MDHEN and CDR2 SYDVKM. The CDR3 length is 17 residues. CDR3 amino acids: CASSRTFPTGGASEAFF. DNA of the CDR3: TGTGCCAGCAGCCGAACCTTCCCGACAGGGGGCGCCTCTGAAGCTTTCTTT.

The V gene is TRBV11-3, the J gene TRBJ2-7, with TRBD2 as a possible D gene (5 bases). The CDR3 has 13 amino acids. Germline V gene sequence: CDR1 SGHNT, CDR2 YENEEA. V dropped 5 bases and J dropped 4 bases, with 12 bases sitting between them. The CDR3 region is CASSHGEGYEQYF. The CDR3 coding sequence is TGTGCCAGCAGCCACGGGGAAGGGTACGAGCAGTACTTC.

This clone turned up a few times. The chain is built from TRBV5-5 and TRBJ2-1; 7 bases are a match to TRBD2. The trim removed 1 base at V and 6 bases at J, leaving 7 bases unmatched. The CDR3 contains 15 residues. The germline V gene has CDR1 SGHKS and CDR2 YYEKEE (reference sequence). The DNA for the CDR3 is TGTGCCAGCAGCTTGTATCTAGCGGAGGGCAATGAGCAGTTCTTC. It codes for CASSLYLAEGNEQFF.

The gene calls are TRBV5-6 and TRBJ2-5; D perhaps matches TRBD1 (5 bases). CDR1 and CDR2 (germline): SGHDT, YYEEEE. V gave up 1 base and J gave up 4 bases, with 11 bases separating them. The CDR3 is 14 residues long. The CDR3 region is CASSLRGRGETQYF. The DNA of the CDR3 is TGTGCCAGCAGCTTGAGGGGAAGGGGAGAGACCCAGTACTTC.

The table lists this clone with a count of one. The chain combines TRBV6-5 with TRBJ1-2; 7 nucleotides match TRBD1. After removal of 5 bases from V and 4 bases from J, the junction contained 7 bases not matched to a gene. The CDR3 length is 14 residues. The germline V gene has CDR1 MNHEY and CDR2 SVGAGI. The CDR3 DNA follows: TGTGCCAGCAGTAGACAGGGTCCTAGCTATGGCTACACCTTC. Its translation: CASSRQGPSYGYTF.

The chain is built from TRBV7-8 and TRBJ1-2; 7 bases map to TRBD1. The junction had 10 bases not matched to a gene; V was cut back by 5 bases and J by 4 bases. Germline loops: CDR1 SGHVS, CDR2 FQNEAQ. This CDR3 comprises 15 residues. CDR3 protein: CASSARGGGSYGYTF. The CDR3 nucleotides read TGTGCCAGCAGCGCCCGTGGAGGGGGCTCCTATGGCTACACCTTC.

The chain uses TRBV27 and TRBJ2-1; D possibly corresponds to TRBD2 (5 bases). Germline CDR1 MNHEY, CDR2 SMNVEV (reference sequence). This CDR3 has 16 residues. V lost 5 bases to trimming and J lost 0 bases, with 14 bases between them. CDR3 amino acids: CASSPLSGISYNEQFF. CDR3 nucleotide sequence: TGTGCCAGCAGTCCCCTAAGCGGAATCTCCTACAATGAGCAGTTCTTC.

The V call is TRBV25-1, the J call TRBJ2-1, with 11 bases fitting TRBD2. The CDR3 has 16 amino acids. Trimming cost V 1 base and J 7 bases; bases outside gene matches: 6. Per germline, CDR1 MGHDK and CDR2 SYGVNS. The CDR3 coding sequence is TGTGCCAGCAGTGAATCCCCTAGCGGGGGGCGGAATGAGCAGTTCTTC. Residues: CASSESPSGGRNEQFF.

The V gene is TRBV2, the J gene TRBJ2-7; D ambiguous. V lost 7 bases and J 8 bases, leaving 15 bases between the germline ends. CDR3 length: 12 residues. Per germline, CDR1 SNHLY and CDR2 FYNNEI. The CDR3 reads CASKATATKQYF. DNA of the CDR3: TGTGCCAGCAAGGCCACAGCTACGAAGCAGTACTTC.

The V call is TRBV10-3, the J call TRBJ2-2, with D perhaps matching TRBD1 (5 bases). Trimming shortened V by 4 bases and J by 0 bases, and 12 bases separated the two germline ends. There are 16 residues in the CDR3. Germline V gene lookup returns CDR1 ENHRY and CDR2 SYGVKD. DNA of the CDR3: TGTGCCATCAGTGCGGTTGGACAAACGAACACCGGGGAGCTGTTTTTT. It codes for CAISAVGQTNTGELFF.